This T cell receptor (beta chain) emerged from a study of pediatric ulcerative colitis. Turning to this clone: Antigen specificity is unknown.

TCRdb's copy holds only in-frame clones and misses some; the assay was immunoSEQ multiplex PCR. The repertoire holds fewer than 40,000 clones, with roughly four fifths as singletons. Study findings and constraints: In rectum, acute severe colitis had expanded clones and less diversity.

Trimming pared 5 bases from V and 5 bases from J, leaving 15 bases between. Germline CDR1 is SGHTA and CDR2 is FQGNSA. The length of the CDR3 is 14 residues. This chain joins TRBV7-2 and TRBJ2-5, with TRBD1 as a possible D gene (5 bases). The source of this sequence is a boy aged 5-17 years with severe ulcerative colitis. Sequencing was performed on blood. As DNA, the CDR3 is TGTGCCAGCAGCGGAAAAGTGGGGCGGGAGACCCAGTACTTC. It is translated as CASSGKVGRETQYF.